This TCR beta chain is from a study of blood T cell repertoires in COVID-19. Across 24 US areas, participants ranged in age from about 18 to 90 years. The V and J ends lost 6 bases and 4 bases respectively, with 15 bases between them. This CDR3 has 14 residues. Germline CDR1 reads LNHDA; CDR2 reads SQIVND (reference sequence). Only in-frame clones appear in the TCRdb table, and some are missing; sequencing was by immunoSEQ multiplex PCR. The sample consists of roughly 250,000 clones, 88% of them appearing once. The material sequenced was PBMCs or T cells enriched from blood (not recorded which). This chain links TRBV19 with TRBJ1-2; weak D call: TRBD1 (6 bases). This sequence originates from a woman between 50 and 59 years old who had recovered from COVID-19. The CDR3 DNA reads TGTGCCAGTAGCACTCAGGGGATAGTCTATGGCTACACCTTC. Protein sequence: CASSTQGIVYGYTF.